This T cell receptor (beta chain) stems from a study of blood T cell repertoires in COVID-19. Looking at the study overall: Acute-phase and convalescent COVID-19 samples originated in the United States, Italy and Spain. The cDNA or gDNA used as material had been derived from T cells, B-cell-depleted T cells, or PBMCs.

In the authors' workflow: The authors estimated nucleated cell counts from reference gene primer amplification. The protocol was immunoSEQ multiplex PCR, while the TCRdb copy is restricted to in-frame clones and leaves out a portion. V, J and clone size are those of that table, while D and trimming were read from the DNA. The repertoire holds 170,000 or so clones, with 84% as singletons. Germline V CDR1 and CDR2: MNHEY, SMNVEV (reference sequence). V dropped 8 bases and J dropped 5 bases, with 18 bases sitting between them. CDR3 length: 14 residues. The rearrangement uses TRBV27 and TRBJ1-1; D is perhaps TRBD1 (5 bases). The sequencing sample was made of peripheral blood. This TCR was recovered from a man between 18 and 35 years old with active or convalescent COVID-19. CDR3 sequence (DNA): TGTGCCAGCGACAGACGACCCGTGGAGACTGAAGCTTTCTTT. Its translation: CASDRRPVETEAFF.